These T cell receptor beta chains were read from a single sample in a study of cytotoxic CD8 clonotypes in ibrutinib-treated CLL. The assay was immunoSEQ multiplex PCR, and TCRdb's table has in-frame clones only and misses some. The sample yields about 300,000 clones, around 77% seen once. Sequenced material: PBMCs, taken at disease progression, from a patient treated with ibrutinib. The receptors here all came from a human donor with chronic lymphocytic leukemia. Each CDR3 is given with its conserved first and last residue. A D gene is named only where the DNA matches it firmly. The size field is filled for only some rows; it gives once, few, many or a size class.

>NA|TRBV11-3|TRBD2|TRBJ2-7
TGTGCCAGCAGCTTAGTTAGGCTAGCGGGAGCCTACGAGCAGTACTTC
CASSLVRLAGAYEQYF
>NA|TRBV29-1|TRBD1|TRBJ2-3
TGCAGCGTACCTTACGGACAGGGCTTGTGGGATACGCAGTATTTT
CSVPYGQGLWDTQYF
>once|TRBV7-6|NA|TRBJ1-6
TGTGCCAGCAGCCCTCAGCTGGAAGGGGGTTCACCCCTCCACTTT
CASSPQLEGGSPLHF
>once|TRBV11-2|TRBD2|TRBJ2-5
TGTGCCAGCAGCTATCGTGGGGCGGGAGGGCCCGAGGAGACCCAGTACTTC
CASSYRGAGGPEETQYF
>NA|TRBV15|NA|TRBJ1-4
TGTGCCACCAGCAGAGAGCGTGGGCATCGGGTTAATGAAAAACTGTTTTTT
CATSRERGHRVNEKLFF
>few|TRBV21-1|NA|TRBJ2-3
TGTGCCAGCAGCTGGCAGGAGAACTTCCTAGATACGCAGTATTTT
CASSWQENFLDTQYF
>NA|TRBV10-3|NA|TRBJ1-1
TGTGCCATCAGTGCCGTAGGGGACACTGAAGCTTTCTTT
CAISAVGDTEAFF
>once|TRBV7-6|TRBD1|TRBJ2-7
TGTGCCAGCAGCCCAGGGGACAGACCTGCCTACGAGCAGTACTTC
CASSPGDRPAYEQYF
>NA|TRBV11-2|NA|TRBJ2-5
TGTGCCAGCAGCTTAGGGATGGGTTGGACCCAGTACTTC
CASSLGMGWTQYF
>NA|TRBV2|NA|TRBJ1-3
TGTGCCAGCAGTGTCAGGGGTTCGGCTGGAAACACCATATATTTT
CASSVRGSAGNTIYF
>few|TRBV5-1|NA|TRBJ2-5
TGCGCCAGCAGCTTGGGAGGGGATGCCCAGGGCCAGTACTTC
CASSLGGDAQGQYF
>NA|TRBV5-6|TRBD1|TRBJ1-1
TGTGCCAGCAGGCTGGGACAGATGAACACTGAAGCTTTCTTT
CASRLGQMNTEAFF
>NA|TRBV13|NA|TRBJ2-2
TGTGCCAGCAGCTACCAGGGTTCCGGGGAGCTGTTTTTT
CASSYQGSGELFF
>NA|TRBV18|NA|TRBJ1-1
TGTGCCAGCTCACCGGGACTTGTCGAGACTGAAGCTTTCTTT
CASSPGLVETEAFF
>NA|TRBV10-2|NA|TRBJ1-5
TGCGCCAGCAGTGAGTCTTTTGAGGGGTATCAGCCCCAGCATTTT
CASSESFEGYQPQHF
>NA|TRBV5-1|NA|TRBJ2-5
TGCGCCAGCAGCTTGCAGGGTGCGGAGACCCAGTACTTC
CASSLQGAETQYF
>NA|TRBV6-4|NA|TRBJ1-3
TGTGCCAGCAGTGAAACAGGGAGCTCTGGAAACACCATATATTTT
CASSETGSSGNTIYF
>NA|TRBV29-1|TRBD1|TRBJ2-3
TGCAGCGTTGAGGGGGGCAGGGGGCGTCAAGGAGATACGCAGTATTTT
CSVEGGRGRQGDTQYF
>NA|TRBV5-5|NA|TRBJ2-7
TGTGCCAGCAGCCCGGCCGGGGACATTCGGTACGAGCAGTACTTC
CASSPAGDIRYEQYF
>NA|TRBV5-6|NA|TRBJ1-4
TGTGCCAGCAGCTTTTCTGGGACTAATGAAAAACTGTTTTTT
CASSFSGTNEKLFF
>NA|TRBV7-6|NA|TRBJ2-7
TGTGCCAGCAGCTCGGATAGGGCTCCCTACGAGCAGTACTTC
CASSSDRAPYEQYF
>NA|TRBV7-2|NA|TRBJ2-3
TGTGCCAGCAGCTTAGCAGGGTTAAACGGAGATACGCAGTATTTT
CASSLAGLNGDTQYF
>NA|TRBV27|NA|TRBJ2-7
TGTGCCAGCCACTCTGGGTACGAGCAGTACTTC
CASHSGYEQYF
>NA|TRBV5-6|TRBD2|TRBJ2-1
TGTGCCAGCAGCTTTACCGTAAGGGGACTAGCGGGAGCGGAGCAGTTCTTC
CASSFTVRGLAGAEQFF
>NA|TRBV5-1|NA|TRBJ2-5
TGCGCCAGCAGCGAGAGGGGGGCCCTCCGGGAGACCCAGTACTTC
CASSERGALRETQYF
>NA|TRBV5-5|NA|TRBJ2-2
TGTGCCAGCAGCTACGACCCGCCGGACGGGGAGCTGTTTTTT
CASSYDPPDGELFF
>NA|TRBV6-5|NA|TRBJ1-6
TGTGCCAGCAGTTGGGCATTTGGCTCCTATAATTCACCCCTCCACTTT
CASSWAFGSYNSPLHF
>NA|TRBV4-2|TRBD2|TRBJ2-7
TGTGCCAGCGCCTGGAGCGGGGGCCGGGAGCAGTACTTC
CASAWSGGREQYF
>few|TRBV7-6|NA|TRBJ2-3
TGTGCCAGCAGCTTAGGGGTTGGGGCTACAGATACGCAGTATTTT
CASSLGVGATDTQYF
>NA|TRBV14|TRBD1|TRBJ2-7
TGTGCCAGCAGCCCTTTTAGGACAGGGTCCTACGAGCAGTACTTC
CASSPFRTGSYEQYF
>NA|TRBV10-2|TRBD1|TRBJ2-2
TGCGCCAGCAGTAGGGGGCGCTTTGCCGGGGAGCTGTTTTTT
CASSRGRFAGELFF
>NA|TRBV10-3|NA|TRBJ2-7
TGTGCCATCCGCCATACGTTGGTTCCCTACGAGCAGTACTTC
CAIRHTLVPYEQYF
>NA|TRBV6-5|TRBD1|TRBJ2-7
TGTGCCAGCAGTCGGGACAGGGGGAGGGACGAGCAGTACTTC
CASSRDRGRDEQYF
>NA|TRBV5-6|TRBD2|TRBJ2-5
TGTGCCAGCAGCCCGGGGGGGCGAGAGACCCAGTACTTC
CASSPGGRETQYF
>NA|TRBV11-2|TRBD1|TRBJ1-1
TGTGCCAGCAGCATCGACAGGGGGCTTGGAGCTTTCTTT
CASSIDRGLGAFF
>once|TRBV7-9|NA|TRBJ1-2
TGTGCCAGCAGCCCGATACCCCGGGAGGGTGGCTACACCTTC
CASSPIPREGGYTF
>NA|TRBV6-6|TRBD1|TRBJ1-2
TGTGCCAGCAGATACGAAGACAGGGCTAACTATGGCTACACCTTC
CASRYEDRANYGYTF
>NA|TRBV7-2|NA|TRBJ1-1
TGTGCCAGCAGCTTAACTGTAAACACTGAAGCTTTCTTT
CASSLTVNTEAFF
>NA|TRBV29-1|NA|TRBJ2-5
TGCAGCGCCTCATGGACAGAAGAGACCCAGTACTTC
CSASWTEETQYF
>few|TRBV14|NA|TRBJ1-2
TGTGCCAGCAGCCAAGACCATGGGGGAGTGCGCGGCTACACCTTC
CASSQDHGGVRGYTF
>NA|TRBV11-2|NA|TRBJ2-1
TGTGCCAGCAGCTTTGACAGGTTGGGGAATGAGCAGTTCTTC
CASSFDRLGNEQFF